The sequence of this T cell receptor beta chain was determined in a study of T cell changes during pregnancy in multiple sclerosis. Germline assignment: CDR1 MNHEY and CDR2 SVGAGI. This CDR3 is built from 14 residues. Trimming stripped 8 bases from V and 5 bases from J, with 19 bases between. TCRdb's table, derived via immunoSEQ multiplex PCR, lists solely in-frame clones and lacks some. The sample consists of tens of thousands of clones, approximately 92% of them appearing once. The V and J genes are TRBV6-5 and TRBJ2-7; possible D gene TRBD1, 6 bases. This specimen was CD8+ T cells from peripheral blood mononuclear cells, taken in the second trimester of pregnancy. This TCR was sampled from a female donor with multiple sclerosis, enrolled in a pregnancy study. In nucleotides, the CDR3 is TGTGCCAGCTCCTTGGTACAGGGCGGTCACGAGCAGTACTTC. Its protein product is CASSLVQGGHEQYF.